This T cell receptor beta chain was sequenced during a study of spatial heterogeneity in lung cancer. By share, this clonotype ranks as medium-sized. The antigen remains unidentified. In a library made to pick up alpha chains, this beta chain is a stray read with a size that means little. As for time point: sample taken at primary tumor resection. The roughly 66 donors had untreated early-stage non-small cell lung cancer. Researchers sequenced whole RNA taken from tumor, nontumor lung or frozen PBMC without sorting. TCRdb reanalysed the 5' RACE reads using MiXCR and keeps one entry per CDR3 protein. This table holds roughly 700 distinct CDR3 sequences, roughly 11% found once. V was cut by 0 bases and J by 7 bases, with 16 bases left in between. Germline CDR1 and CDR2: DFQATT and SNEGSKA (reference sequence). The CDR3 is 15 residues long. Study-wide findings and caveats: Tumor mutation count correlated with how many alpha and beta TCRs expanded intratumorally.

The sequence derives from a female donor with early-stage non-small cell lung cancer. This sample comprised lung tumor tissue, obtained at surgery. The gene calls are TRBV20-1 and TRBJ2-1, with no clear D. The CDR3 loop is CSARESRTLTNEQFF. The CDR3 DNA is TGCAGTGCTAGAGAGTCAAGGACCCTCACAAATGAGCAGTTCTTC.